The entry below gives a single TCR beta chain sequence along with its context. Its target is not known. The split of CD4+ cells yielded CD45RA+ naive and CD45RA-negative memory subsets. The CDR3 covers 14 residues. Trimming took 5 bases from V and 6 from J; bases not matched to a gene: 10. CDR1 is SQVTM, CDR2 ANQGSEA, per germline. This specimen belongs to a study of shared clonotypes between healthy human individuals. As for the study in general: The composition of the donors was a couple of women and a few men aged 18 to 49.

TCRdb's copy holds only in-frame clones and misses some; the assay was immunoSEQ multiplex PCR. The sample lists hundreds of thousands of clones, roughly 78% occurring once. Study-level points and caveats: Naive subsets, compared against memory subsets, generally had larger estimated richness values.

Sequenced: memory CD4+ T cells sorted from blood. Subset given: CD45RA-negative fraction. The J gene is TRBJ1-2, the V gene TRBV29-1; 9 bases are a match to TRBD1. The source of this sequence is a woman in her 30s in good health. The CDR3 DNA sequence: TGCAGCGTTACCGCGTACAGGGGGCAGGATGGCTACACCTTC. Amino acids: CSVTAYRGQDGYTF.